The 2 T cell receptor beta chains below all came from one sample that was sequenced in a study of blood T cell repertoires in COVID-19. The protocol was immunoSEQ multiplex PCR, while the TCRdb copy is restricted to in-frame clones and leaves out a portion. The sample has more than 300,000 clones; approximately 90% are singletons. Sequencing was performed on PBMCs or T cells enriched from blood (not recorded which). All receptors come from a woman under 30 who had recovered from COVID-19.

The chain joins TRBV7-2 to TRBJ1-3; TRBD1 is a possible D gene (6 bases). This CDR3 has 15 residues. Per the germline V gene, CDR1 is SGHTA and CDR2 is FQGNSA. V was pared by 4 bases and J by 2 bases, with 12 bases between. CDR3 bases: TGTGCCAGCAGCTACGAAGGGGGAGCTGGAAACACCATATATTTT. Amino acids: CASSYEGGAGNTIYF.

This rearrangement joins TRBV5-1 to TRBJ1-1, with TRBD1 matching 7 bases. The germline V gene encodes CDR1 SGHRS and CDR2 YFSETQ. Trimming cost V 9 bases and J 0 bases; bases outside gene matches: 5. This CDR3 spans 13 amino acids. CDR3 in amino acids: CATGQALNTEAFF. The CDR3, as DNA: TGCGCCACAGGACAGGCCTTGAACACTGAAGCTTTCTTT. The full variable domain, with the rest looked up from reference TRBV5-1 and TRBJ1-1, is KAGVTQTPRYLIKTRGQQVTLSCSPISGHRSVSWYQQTPGQGLQFLFEYFSETQRNKGNFPGRFSGRQFSNSRSEMNVSTLELGDSALYLCATGQALNTEAFFGQGTRLTVV.